These 13 T cell receptor beta chains originate from one sample sequenced in a study of blood T cell repertoires in COVID-19. The protocol was immunoSEQ multiplex PCR, while the TCRdb copy is restricted to in-frame clones and leaves out a portion. The sample holds 110,000 to 150,000 clones, around 87% seen once. The sample comprised peripheral blood. All receptors come from a human donor in a cohort sampled during active COVID-19.

The chain recombines TRBV5-1 with TRBJ1-1; 9 nucleotides line up with TRBD1. Losses at the gene ends were 5 bases for V and 0 bases for J; bases not matched to a gene: 5. This CDR3 spans 15 amino acids. Looked up from germline, CDR1 is SGHRS and CDR2 is YFSETQ. This chain's CDR3 is CASREDRGLNTEAFF. The CDR3 coding sequence is TGCGCCAGCAGAGAGGACAGGGGTCTGAACACTGAAGCTTTCTTT.

CDR3 amino acids: CASSESLGSASGTDTQYF. In DNA, the CDR3 is TGCGCCAGCAGTGAGTCACTGGGGTCGGCTAGCGGGACAGATACGCAGTATTTT. The J gene is TRBJ2-3, the V gene TRBV10-1; 8 nucleotides agree with TRBD2. The length of the CDR3 is 18 residues. Germline assignment: CDR1 WNHNN and CDR2 SYGVQD (reference sequence). Trimming cost V 0 bases and J 3 bases; bases outside gene matches: 11.

The V and J genes are TRBV5-1 and TRBJ2-3; D remains unclear. This CDR3 comprises 14 residues. The germline CDR1 and CDR2 sequences are SGHRS and YFSETQ. V was trimmed by 1 base and J by 0 bases, leaving 6 bases between them. CDR3 amino acids: CASSLSSSTDTQYF. CDR3 bases: TGCGCCAGCAGCTTGTCGTCCAGCACAGATACGCAGTATTTT. Combining the CDR3 with reference TRBV5-1 and TRBJ2-3 gives the whole variable domain KAGVTQTPRYLIKTRGQQVTLSCSPISGHRSVSWYQQTPGQGLQFLFEYFSETQRNKGNFPGRFSGRQFSNSRSEMNVSTLELGDSALYLCASSLSSSTDTQYFGPGTRLTVL.

The rearrangement uses TRBV24-1 and TRBJ2-2, with 7 bases matching TRBD2. Germline lookup yields CDR1 KGHDR and CDR2 SFDVKD. This CDR3 spans 17 amino acids. V dropped 5 bases and J dropped 0; count of bases not matched to a gene: 8. The CDR3 DNA reads as TGTGCCACCAGTGCCCAGCGGGACTCCTCGAACACCGGGGAGCTGTTTTTT. This translates into CATSAQRDSSNTGELFF.

The J gene is TRBJ2-2, the V gene TRBV11-3, with TRBD2 matching over 8 bases. The CDR3 runs to 15 residues. Unmatched junction bases numbered 6, after V lost 4 bases and J lost 5 bases. The V gene's germline CDR1 is SGHNT and CDR2 YENEEA. As DNA, the CDR3 is TGTGCCAGCAGCTACGGGGGGGCGGCGACCGGGGAGCTGTTTTTT. Its translation: CASSYGGAATGELFF.

The chain carries TRBV2 and TRBJ2-1; TRBD2 agrees at 7 bases. Looked up from germline, CDR1 is SNHLY and CDR2 is FYNNEI. There are 16 residues in the CDR3. Trimming cost V 6 bases and J 4 bases; bases outside gene matches: 12. The DNA for the CDR3 is TGTGCCAGCAGACCTCTGCGGGAGAATCCTTACAATGAGCAGTTCTTC. Its protein product is CASRPLRENPYNEQFF.

This sequence joins TRBV19 and TRBJ1-2; 7 bases map to TRBD1. CDR3 length: 15 amino acids. CDR1 and CDR2 (germline): LNHDA, SQIVND (reference sequence). With 10 bases clipped from V and 5 bases from J, the junction kept 16 bases outside the gene matches. This CDR3 is CATSSSPGGSYGYTF. The CDR3 region has the DNA TGTGCCACCTCCTCCTCCCCAGGGGGTTCTTATGGCTACACCTTC.

Only a few counts were recorded for this clone. CDR3 loop: CASSVAGTGYGYTF. The DNA of the CDR3 is TGTGCCAGCAGTGTAGCCGGGACAGGATATGGCTACACCTTC. The rearrangement joins TRBV28 to TRBJ1-2; 8 bases are a match to TRBD1. The CDR3 covers 14 residues. The V gene end was trimmed by 5 bases and the J gene end by 5 bases; junction bases not matched to a gene: 7. Germline CDR1 MDHEN, CDR2 SYDVKM.

In its sample, this clone was seen a few times. The rearrangement uses TRBV6-5 and TRBJ1-2; D gene uncertain. Trimming cost V 7 bases and J 4 bases, with 13 bases left between them. There are 13 residues in the CDR3. The germline gives CDR1 MNHEY, CDR2 SVGAGI. DNA for the CDR3: TGTGCCAGCACCTTCGACGGACTCTATGGCTACACCTTC. It encodes CASTFDGLYGYTF.

This clone was seen a handful of times. V and J are TRBV28 and TRBJ2-7, with 7 bases aligning to TRBD2. Unmatched junction bases numbered 15, after V lost 6 bases and J lost 4 bases. CDR3 length: 16 residues. Per germline, CDR1 MDHEN and CDR2 SYDVKM. The CDR3, as DNA: TGTGCCAGCAGCTCCCCCAGGGAGGGCCCAACATACGAGCAGTACTTC. This translates into CASSSPREGPTYEQYF.

In this sample, this clone turned up a few times. The rearrangement joins TRBV19 to TRBJ1-5; the match to TRBD1 covers 8 bases. The germline V gene encodes CDR1 LNHDA and CDR2 SQIVND (reference sequence). V lost 6 bases and J lost 5; bases outside the gene matches: 6. The CDR3 is made up of 14 amino acids. As DNA, the CDR3 is TGTGCCAGTAGGGACAGGGCGTCACATCAGCCCCAGCATTTT. This encodes CASRDRASHQPQHF.

V and J are TRBV28 and TRBJ2-2; TRBD2 matches at 12 bases. Unmatched junction bases numbered 6, after V lost 6 bases and J lost 4 bases. The CDR3 is 16 residues long. Germline CDR1 reads MDHEN; CDR2 reads SYDVKM. CDR3 loop: CASRPRLAGVTGELFF. The CDR3 DNA reads TGTGCCAGCAGACCACGACTAGCGGGAGTCACCGGGGAGCTGTTTTTT.

The chain joins TRBV3-1 (or the pseudogene TRBV3-2) to TRBJ2-7; unclear D gene. CDR1 and CDR2 (germline): LGHDT, YNNKEL (reference sequence). The CDR3 is made up of 14 amino acids. Trimming removed 3 bases from V and 0 bases from J, with 9 bases in between. The CDR3 nucleotides are TGTGCCAGCAGCCAGAGGAGTAACTCCTACGAGCAGTACTTC. Translating gives CASSQRSNSYEQYF.